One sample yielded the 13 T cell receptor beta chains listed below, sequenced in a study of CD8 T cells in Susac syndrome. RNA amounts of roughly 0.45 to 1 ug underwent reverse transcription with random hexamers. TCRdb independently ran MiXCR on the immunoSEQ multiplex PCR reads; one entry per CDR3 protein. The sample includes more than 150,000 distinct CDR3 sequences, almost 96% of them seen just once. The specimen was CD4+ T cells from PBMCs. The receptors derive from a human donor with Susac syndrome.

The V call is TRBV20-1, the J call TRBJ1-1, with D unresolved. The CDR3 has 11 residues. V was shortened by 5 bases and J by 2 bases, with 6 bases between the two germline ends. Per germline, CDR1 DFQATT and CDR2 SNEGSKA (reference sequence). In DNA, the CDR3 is TGCAGTGCTCAAAAAAACACTGAAGCTTTCTTT. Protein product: CSAQKNTEAFF.

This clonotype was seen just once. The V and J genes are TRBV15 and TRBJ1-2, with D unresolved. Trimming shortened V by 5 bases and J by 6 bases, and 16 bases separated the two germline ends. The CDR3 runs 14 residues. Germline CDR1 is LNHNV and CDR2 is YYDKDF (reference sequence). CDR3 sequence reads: CATSRSSPPNGYTF. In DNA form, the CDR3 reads TGTGCCACCAGCCGGAGTAGTCCCCCCAATGGCTACACCTTC.

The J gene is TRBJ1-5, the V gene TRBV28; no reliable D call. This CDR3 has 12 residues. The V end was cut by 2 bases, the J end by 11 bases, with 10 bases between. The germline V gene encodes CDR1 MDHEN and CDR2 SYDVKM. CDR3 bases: TGTGCCAGCAGTTTAGGGTCAGTTGCCCAGCATTTT. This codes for CASSLGSVAQHF.

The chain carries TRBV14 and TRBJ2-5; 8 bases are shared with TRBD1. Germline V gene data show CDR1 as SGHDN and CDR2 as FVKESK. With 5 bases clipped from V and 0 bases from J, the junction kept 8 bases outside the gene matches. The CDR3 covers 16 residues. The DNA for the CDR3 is TGTGCCAGCAGCGAACGGGACAGGCCTTACCAAGAGACCCAGTACTTC. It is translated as CASSERDRPYQETQYF.

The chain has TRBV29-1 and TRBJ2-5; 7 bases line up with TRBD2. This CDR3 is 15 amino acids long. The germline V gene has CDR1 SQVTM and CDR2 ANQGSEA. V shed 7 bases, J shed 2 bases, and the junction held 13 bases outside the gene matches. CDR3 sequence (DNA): TGCAGCGGCACTCTGGGGGGGGATGGTCAAGAGACCCAGTACTTC. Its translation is CSGTLGGDGQETQYF.

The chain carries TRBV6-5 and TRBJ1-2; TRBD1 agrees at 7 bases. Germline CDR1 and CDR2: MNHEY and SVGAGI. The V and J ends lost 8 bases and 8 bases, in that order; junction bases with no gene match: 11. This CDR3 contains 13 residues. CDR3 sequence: CASGNRGWSGYTF. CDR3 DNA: TGTGCCAGCGGGAACAGGGGATGGTCCGGCTACACCTTC.

CDR3 coding DNA: TGTGCCAGCAGTTACTCGAGGGGGGCCTATGGCTACACCTTC. Protein product: CASSYSRGAYGYTF. V and J are TRBV6-5 and TRBJ1-2; a possible D gene is TRBD1 (6 bases). Germline values: CDR1 MNHEY, CDR2 SVGAGI. CDR3 length equals 14 residues. V dropped 0 bases and J dropped 4 bases, with 9 bases sitting between them.

This chain's CDR3 is CSASSGGTGELFF. CDR3 DNA: TGCAGCGCGTCCAGCGGGGGAACCGGGGAGCTGTTTTTT. The chain links TRBV29-1 to TRBJ2-2; 8 bases are shared with TRBD2. J lost 5 bases, V lost 7 bases, and 6 bases had no gene match. The length of the CDR3 is 13 residues. CDR1 and CDR2 from the germline V gene are SQVTM and ANQGSEA.

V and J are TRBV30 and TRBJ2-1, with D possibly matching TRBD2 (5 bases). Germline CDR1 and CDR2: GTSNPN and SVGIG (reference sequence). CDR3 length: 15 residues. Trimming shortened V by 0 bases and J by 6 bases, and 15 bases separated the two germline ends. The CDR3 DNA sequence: TGTGCCTGGAGTGTACTAGGTCTTACGGGCAATGAGCAGTTCTTC. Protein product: CAWSVLGLTGNEQFF.

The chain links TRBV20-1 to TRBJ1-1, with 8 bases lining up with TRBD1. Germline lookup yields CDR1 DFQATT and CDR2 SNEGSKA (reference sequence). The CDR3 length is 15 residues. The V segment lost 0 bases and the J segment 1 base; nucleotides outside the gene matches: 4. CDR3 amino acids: CSARDPTGANTEAFF. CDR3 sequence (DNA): TGCAGTGCTAGAGACCCGACAGGGGCGAACACTGAAGCTTTCTTT.

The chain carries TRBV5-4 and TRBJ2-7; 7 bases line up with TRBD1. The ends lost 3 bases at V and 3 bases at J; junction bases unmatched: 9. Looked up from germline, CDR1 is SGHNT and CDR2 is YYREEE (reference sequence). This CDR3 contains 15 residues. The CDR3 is CASSSSTGLIYEQYF. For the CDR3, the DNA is TGTGCCAGCAGCTCCTCGACAGGGTTGATCTACGAGCAGTACTTC.

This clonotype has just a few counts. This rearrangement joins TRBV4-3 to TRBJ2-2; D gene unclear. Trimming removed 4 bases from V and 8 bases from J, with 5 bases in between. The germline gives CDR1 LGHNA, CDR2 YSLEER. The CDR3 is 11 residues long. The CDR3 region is CASSLSGELFF. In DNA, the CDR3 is TGCGCCAGCAGCCTTTCGGGGGAGCTGTTTTTT.

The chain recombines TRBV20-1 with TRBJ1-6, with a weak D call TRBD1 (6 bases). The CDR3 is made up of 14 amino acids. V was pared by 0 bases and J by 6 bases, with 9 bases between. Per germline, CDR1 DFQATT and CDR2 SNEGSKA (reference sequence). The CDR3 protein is CSARDRGGNSPLHF. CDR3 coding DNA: TGCAGTGCTAGAGACAGGGGAGGTAATTCACCCCTCCACTTT.